This TCR beta chain was recorded in a study of shared clonotypes between healthy human individuals (dated by TCRdb to 2018 to 2021). Regarding the research as a whole: The cohort included three men and two women between 18 and 49 years of age. The study deeply sequenced blood TCR repertoires of about 5 healthy adults to estimate repertoire size and the extent of clonotype sharing between individuals. To increase sequencing depth and limit assay-specific biases, TCR repertoire library preparation and sequencing were carried out by different laboratories using diverse techniques. Per donor, three plates each were used for CD4 naive and CD4 memory, two for CD8 naive, and one for CD8 memory. Between about 0.94 and 8.9 billion PBMCs per donor were obtained by leukapheresis.

In the case of this clone: The target of this receptor is not known. No quality values exist for individual bases; no much larger clone is one base distant.

TCR CDR3 regions were amplified from genomic DNA by multiplex PCR using the deep immunoSEQ assay. Genomic DNA extracted from each cell subset was distributed evenly over all wells of several immunoSEQ 96-well plates, and each plate served as one replicate. For sorted subsets, each replicate PCR was loaded with around 200 ng genomic DNA, equivalent to roughly 30,000 T cell genomes. The purified libraries were quantified using a Qubit 3.0 fluorometer, sized with a Bioanalyzer 2100, and then quantified again using the KAPA Library Quantification kit. Every immunoSEQ 96-well plate was sequenced on a dedicated single-read 150-cycle Illumina NextSeq 550 flow cell. The original methods were these. Because the immunoSEQ output held only junctional sequences and lacked quality scores, the filtering could not match the filtering applied to full-length reads. Sequences were annotated with PyIR, a Python wrapper for IgBLAST v1.9, and V/J genes and CDR3 were assigned using IMGT germline references. Reads were removed for weak V/J assignments (E-value above 1e-6), missing CDR3, stop codons, out-of-frame junctions, or ambiguous translated residues. A V3J clonotype was defined by an identical inferred V gene, J gene, and CDR3 amino acid sequence. Percentage overlap between repertoires was computed as shared unique clonotypes divided by the size of the smaller repertoire. RTK rarefaction, the Chao1 estimator, and Recon v2.1 estimates of unobserved clonotypes were used to assess repertoire richness. For all TCRbeta clonotypes obtained by the gDNA method from a few donors, generation probabilities were computed with OLGA. TCRdb mirrors the immuneACCESS table, restricted to in-frame sequences. Some clones are absent from its copies; in checked studies, under half trace to an unresolved V gene, and the reason for the others is unknown. V, J and clone size reflect that table, while D and trimming were determined from the DNA. The sample table records approximately 2.1 million clones; 80% to 95% of these occur just once. The top ten constitute 0.39% of the sample.

Overall study outcomes, separate from this receptor: Rarefaction of sorted-subset datasets indicated incomplete sequencing despite the large sequencing depth. Sampling was restricted to blood, and TCR repertoires in tissue are likely to differ from TCR repertoires in blood. Pairwise subsampling led to the expectation that sequencing depth would affect the degree of clonotype sharing among donors. Sharing across several donors was observed for about 4.8% of naive CD4, over 3% of naive CD8, 2.3% of memory CD4, and roughly 0.4% of memory CD8 clonotypes. The small number of donors limited the genetic and exposure-history diversity represented. Compared with non-shared clonotypes, clonotypes shared by all four sorted-subset donors had higher generation probabilities. Naive subsets generally had larger estimated clonotype richness than memory subsets.

Relative to germline, V is missing 6 bases and J is missing 5 bases, with 6 bases of the junction outside any gene match. The CDR3 measures 15 amino acids from cysteine to phenylalanine. The CDR3 DNA has 45 bases and is translated from base 1. CDR1 and CDR2 are drawn from the germline V gene (reference sequence): SEHNR, FQNEAQ. The donors were healthy, HIV-negative adults with no recently reported acute infections or vaccinations. Only Caucasian adults living in Nashville, Tennessee, USA were represented among the donors. CD4+ T cells were enriched through magnetic negative selection, after which naive cells were positively selected on CD45RA and the remaining negative fraction served as the memory subset. After blood collection by leukapheresis, PBMCs were isolated using Ficoll-Histopaque density gradient centrifugation and then cryopreserved in the vapor phase of liquid nitrogen. Analytical flow cytometry was used to check the purity and quantity of every magnetically sorted T cell population. Each sorted fraction had its genomic DNA isolated and then quantified by UV absorbance on a Nanodrop 2000c.

The TCR was taken from a man aged 18 to 30 in good health. Some clones in this sample may be carry-over from other donors' samples. The sequence joins TRBV7-9 to TRBJ2-7; a stretch of 14 junction bases matches TRBD2. Sequencing was performed on naive CD4+ T cells from PBMCs. This sample's cell subset or site label indicates: CD45RA+ positively selected. The CDR3 reads CASSPPGLAGDEQYF. The nucleotide sequence is given as TGTGCCAGCAGTCCCCCGGGACTAGCGGGAGACGAGCAGTACTTC. With the rest looked up from the reference TRBV7-9 and TRBJ2-7 genes rather than sequenced, the full variable domain is DTGVSQNPRHKITKRGQNVTFRCDPISEHNRLYWYRQTLGQGPEFLTYFQNEAQLEKSRLLSDRFSAERPKGSFSTLEIQRTEQGDSAMYLCASSPPGLAGDEQYFGPGTRLTVT.